This T cell receptor (beta chain) was captured by sequencing in a study of blood T cell repertoires in COVID-19. With 7 bases clipped from V and 3 bases from J, the junction kept 4 bases outside the gene matches. From germline, CDR1 is SNHLY and CDR2 FYNNEI. The CDR3 length is 15 residues. Sequencing used immunoSEQ multiplex PCR; TCRdb keeps in-frame clones, though not all of them. The profile shows about 280,000 clones, 86% of them singletons. The rearrangement links TRBV2 to TRBJ2-3; 13 nucleotides match TRBD2. The sequencing sample was made of peripheral blood. The TCR comes from a man aged 35 to 55 with active or convalescent COVID-19. CDR3 amino acids: CASILTSGRTDTQYF. CDR3 bases: TGTGCCAGCATCTTGACTAGCGGGAGGACAGATACGCAGTATTTT. The complete variable domain, with remaining parts taken from reference TRBV2 and TRBJ2-3, reads EPEVTQTPSHQVTQMGQEVILRCVPISNHLYFYWYRQILGQKVEFLVSFYNNEISEKSEIFDDQFSVERPDGSNFTLKIRSTKLEDSAMYFCASILTSGRTDTQYFGPGTRLTVL.